The next 25 T cell receptor beta chains were all read from a single sample in a study of blood T cell repertoires in COVID-19. This table comes from immunoSEQ multiplex PCR, and its TCRdb copy is limited to in-frame clones, with some not included. Of about 240,000 clones detected, 65% to 85% appear once; the ten largest clones hold around 5.9%. Sequencing was carried out using peripheral blood. Receptors originate from a human donor in a cohort sampled during active COVID-19.

The DNA of the CDR3 is TGTGCCAGCAGTGACCCCAACAGGGCATACCCCAATTACACAACTGAAGCTTTCTTT. This codes for CASSDPNRAYPNYTTEAFF. The J gene is TRBJ1-1, the V gene TRBV6-4; D perhaps matches TRBD1 (6 bases). This CDR3 is 19 amino acids long. V was trimmed by 2 bases and J by 5 bases, leaving 27 bases between them. Per the germline V gene, CDR1 is MRHNA and CDR2 is SNTAGT.

The chain uses TRBV18 and TRBJ2-7, with TRBD1 matching over 8 bases. J gave up 6 bases and V 3 bases, and 1 base lay outside the gene matches. Germline CDR1 reads KGHSH; CDR2 reads LQKENI. The length of the CDR3 is 12 residues. CDR3 DNA: TGTGCCAGCTCACCTGACAGGGGCGAGCAGTACTTC. Protein product: CASSPDRGEQYF. Based on the CDR3 plus reference TRBV18 and TRBJ2-7, the full variable domain is NAGVMQNPRHLVRRRGQEARLRCSPMKGHSHVYWYRQLPEEGLKFMVYLQKENIIDESGMPKERFSAEFPKEGPSILRIQQVVRGDSAAYFCASSPDRGEQYFGPGTRLTVT.

The chain carries TRBV6-5 and TRBJ2-3; unclear D gene. The CDR3 loop spans 14 amino acids. CDR1 and CDR2 (germline): MNHEY, SVGAGI. Between the trimmed V and J ends, which lost 4 bases and 6 bases, there was a span of 14 bases. CDR3 region: CASSFGWAPDTQYF. For the CDR3, the DNA is TGTGCCAGCAGTTTTGGGTGGGCCCCGGATACGCAGTATTTT.

The rearrangement links TRBV12-5 to TRBJ2-7; 9 bases fit TRBD1. CDR3 length: 14 residues. Looked up from germline, CDR1 is LGHNT and CDR2 is FRNRAP. The trim removed 2 bases at V and 5 bases at J, leaving 4 bases unmatched. CDR3 coding DNA: TGTGCTAGTGGTTTGCACAGGGGGCGGCACGAGCAGTACTTC. Protein sequence: CASGLHRGRHEQYF.

This clone was seen a handful of times. The chain employs TRBV7-9 and TRBJ2-7; 7 bases align to TRBD1. Germline trimming cut 4 bases from V and 6 bases from J; bases unmatched to any gene: 9. This CDR3 contains 14 residues. Per the germline V gene, CDR1 is SEHNR and CDR2 is FQNEAQ (reference sequence). CDR3 coding DNA: TGTGCCAGCAGCTCCGACAGGGATAGCGCCGAGCAGTACTTC. Translating it yields CASSSDRDSAEQYF.

This clone was seen just once. The rearrangement joins TRBV7-3 to TRBJ2-5; possible D gene TRBD1, 6 bases. From germline, CDR1 is SGHTA and CDR2 FQGTGA. Trimming shortened V by 6 bases and J by 5 bases, and 13 bases separated the two germline ends. The CDR3 covers 13 residues. CDR3 amino acids: CASSYTGLETQYF. The CDR3 DNA reads TGTGCCAGCAGTTATACAGGGTTGGAGACCCAGTACTTC.

Only one count was recorded for this clone. V is TRBV18 and J is TRBJ2-3; no reliable D call. Germline CDR1 reads KGHSH; CDR2 reads LQKENI. The CDR3 contains 16 residues. V was shortened by 4 bases and J by 3 bases, with 17 bases between the two germline ends. CDR3 bases: TGTGCCAGCTCACTTATCAGGTTATCCTCGACAGATACGCAGTATTTT. It encodes CASSLIRLSSTDTQYF.

This clone has just one count. The gene calls are TRBV20-1 and TRBJ2-3; 11 bases are a match to TRBD2. The CDR3 has 15 residues. Looked up from germline, CDR1 is DFQATT and CDR2 is SNEGSKA (reference sequence). Trimming removed 3 bases from V and 11 bases from J; junction bases left unmatched: 13. The CDR3 reads CSASPLAGGPVGQYF. CDR3 coding DNA: TGCAGTGCTAGTCCCTTAGCGGGGGGGCCAGTTGGGCAGTATTTT.

This chain uses TRBV29-1 with TRBJ1-2, with D maybe TRBD1 (5 bases). The CDR3 runs to 13 residues. CDR1 is SQVTM and CDR2 is ANQGSEA in the germline V gene. V gave up 7 bases and J gave up 0 bases, with 12 bases separating them. Here the CDR3 DNA reads TGCAGCGGACGGACGGACACTAACTATGGCTACACCTTC. This sequence encodes CSGRTDTNYGYTF.

DNA of the CDR3: TGTGCCAGCAGAAGATCAGGGTCATACACAGATACGCAGTATTTT. This gives the protein CASRRSGSYTDTQYF. The J gene is TRBJ2-3, the V gene TRBV27, with D maybe TRBD1 (5 bases). From germline, CDR1 is MNHEY and CDR2 SMNVEV (reference sequence). The CDR3 loop spans 15 amino acids. V dropped 6 bases and J dropped 2 bases, with 15 bases sitting between them.

This chain joins TRBV7-8 and TRBJ1-2; possible D gene TRBD1, 5 bases. This CDR3 spans 15 amino acids. Trimming shortened V by 4 bases and J by 1 base, and 13 bases separated the two germline ends. CDR1 SGHVS and CDR2 FQNEAQ come from the germline V gene. The CDR3: CASSSDKSFNYGYTF. The CDR3 coding sequence is TGTGCCAGCAGCTCGGACAAGTCCTTTAACTATGGCTACACCTTC.

The V gene is TRBV6-5, the J gene TRBJ2-7; TRBD1 matches 11 bases. The CDR3 totals 16 residues. Unmatched junction bases numbered 6, after V lost 0 bases and J lost 5 bases. The germline CDR1 and CDR2 sequences are MNHEY and SVGAGI. The CDR3 loop reads CASSYSRRTGGDEQYF. The CDR3 nucleotides read TGTGCCAGCAGTTACTCGAGACGGACAGGGGGCGACGAGCAGTACTTC.

This chain joins TRBV11-3 and TRBJ1-1; a possible D gene is TRBD1 (5 bases). Trimming stripped 5 bases from V and 12 bases from J, with 16 bases between. Germline CDR1 and CDR2: SGHNT and YENEEA. CDR3 length equals 12 residues. The CDR3 DNA reads as TGTGCCAGCAGCCCCGGAGGGACCTTAACTTTCTTT. Translation gives CASSPGGTLTFF.

The chain recombines TRBV18 with TRBJ1-1; TRBD1 aligns across 7 bases. Unmatched junction bases numbered 3, after V lost 5 bases and J lost 0 bases. The CDR3 is made up of 14 amino acids. Per the germline V gene, CDR1 is KGHSH and CDR2 is LQKENI. In DNA form, the CDR3 reads TGTGCCAGCTCAGGGGGACAGATGAACACTGAAGCTTTCTTT. It is translated as CASSGGQMNTEAFF.

The table lists this clone with a count of one. This chain links TRBV7-6 with TRBJ2-7, with 7 bases aligning to TRBD1. The V segment lost 4 bases and the J segment 6 bases; nucleotides outside the gene matches: 3. The CDR3 runs to 12 residues. The V gene's germline CDR1 is SGHVS and CDR2 FNYEAQ. The CDR3 DNA reads as TGTGCCAGCAGCTCTCGGACAGGCGAGCAGTACTTC. Residues: CASSSRTGEQYF.

The J gene is TRBJ2-5, the V gene TRBV11-2; 14 nucleotides align to TRBD2. V dropped 5 bases and J dropped 4; count of bases not matched to a gene: 6. The CDR3 spans 16 residues. CDR1 SGHAT and CDR2 FQNNGV come from the germline V gene. The CDR3 region is CASSAGTSGSGETQYF. The CDR3 DNA is TGTGCCAGCAGCGCCGGGACTAGCGGGAGTGGAGAGACCCAGTACTTC.

The J gene is TRBJ2-7, the V gene TRBV5-1, with D possibly being TRBD2 (6 bases). The V end lost 2 bases, the J end lost 3 bases, and 9 bases lay between the germline ends. The germline V gene has CDR1 SGHRS and CDR2 YFSETQ. The CDR3 has 13 amino acids. In nucleotides, the CDR3 is TGCGCCAGCAGCTTTACGGGAGTCTACGAGCAGTACTTC. Encoded protein: CASSFTGVYEQYF.

The chain recombines TRBV5-1 with TRBJ2-5, with D maybe TRBD1 (6 bases). The CDR3 runs 16 residues. V lost 0 bases and J lost 5, with 17 bases in between. CDR1 is SGHRS and CDR2 is YFSETQ in the germline V gene. CDR3 sequence reads: CASSLGGTAQGETQYF. CDR3 bases: TGCGCCAGCAGCTTGGGCGGCACAGCCCAGGGGGAGACCCAGTACTTC.

On this clone itself: Other DNA sequences from this sample encode an identical CDR3 as well. This chain connects TRBV7-8 to TRBJ1-5; tentative D call: TRBD1 (5 bases). The CDR3 is 14 amino acids. CDR1 and CDR2 from the germline V gene are SGHVS and FQNEAQ. V dropped 3 bases and J dropped 6 bases, with 12 bases sitting between them. The CDR3 spells CASSLGRGGQPQHF. The CDR3 nucleotides read TGTGCCAGCAGCTTGGGGCGGGGAGGTCAGCCCCAGCATTTT.

The gene calls are TRBV5-8 and TRBJ2-3, with 7 bases matching TRBD1. CDR1 is SGHTS, CDR2 YDEGEE, per germline. The CDR3 runs to 20 residues. J gave up 5 bases and V 0 bases, and 21 bases lay outside the gene matches. The CDR3 sequence: CASSLVRTYVTGEIGDTQYF. The CDR3 bases are TGTGCCAGCAGCTTGGTCCGAACATATGTTACAGGGGAAATAGGAGATACGCAGTATTTT.

The CDR3, as DNA: TGTGCCAGCAACCCCACAGGGGCTCCCTACGAGCAGTACTTC. Its protein is CASNPTGAPYEQYF. The genes are TRBV6-6 and TRBJ2-7, with 7 bases matching TRBD1. CDR3 length: 14 amino acids. Germline V gene data show CDR1 as MNHNY and CDR2 as SVGAGI (reference sequence). The V gene end was trimmed by 7 bases and the J gene end by 2 bases; junction bases not matched to a gene: 8.

This rearrangement joins TRBV5-4 to TRBJ2-1, with a possible D match to TRBD1 (6 bases). Trimming left V 2 bases short and J 7 bases short, with 19 bases between. The CDR3 covers 16 residues. Looked up from germline, CDR1 is SGHNT and CDR2 is YYREEE (reference sequence). The CDR3 spells CASSLGLSGHGNEQFF. The CDR3 coding sequence is TGTGCCAGCAGCTTAGGGTTGTCGGGACACGGGAATGAGCAGTTCTTC.

J is TRBJ2-1 and V is TRBV27; D might be TRBD1 (6 bases). This CDR3 contains 13 residues. Trimming took off 0 bases at V and 7 bases at J, with 7 bases between the two ends. The germline CDR1 and CDR2 sequences are MNHEY and SMNVEV (reference sequence). The CDR3 is CASSLSQGNEQFF. The CDR3 DNA is TGTGCCAGCAGTTTATCGCAGGGGAATGAGCAGTTCTTC.

This clone has just one count. The V gene is TRBV12-5, the J gene TRBJ2-1; 11 bases are shared with TRBD2. CDR3 length: 15 residues. Germline CDR1 is LGHNT and CDR2 is FRNRAP. After removal of 6 bases from V and 5 bases from J, the junction contained 6 bases not matched to a gene. The CDR3 DNA reads as TGTGCTAGTGGGACGGGACTAGCGGTAAACAATGAGCAGTTCTTC. Its protein product is CASGTGLAVNNEQFF. Drawing the rest from reference TRBV12-5 and TRBJ2-1, the complete variable domain is DARVTQTPRHKVTEMGQEVTMRCQPILGHNTVFWYRQTMMQGLELLAYFRNRAPLDDSGMPKDRFSAEMPDATLATLKIQPSEPRDSAVYFCASGTGLAVNNEQFFGPGTRLTVL.

V is TRBV5-1 and J is TRBJ2-3; D ambiguous. V lost 0 bases, J lost 5 bases, and 4 bases lay in between. The CDR3 totals 12 residues. Germline values: CDR1 SGHRS, CDR2 YFSETQ. CDR3 loop: CASSLGGDTQYF. The DNA of the CDR3 is TGCGCCAGCAGCTTGGGCGGAGATACGCAGTATTTT.